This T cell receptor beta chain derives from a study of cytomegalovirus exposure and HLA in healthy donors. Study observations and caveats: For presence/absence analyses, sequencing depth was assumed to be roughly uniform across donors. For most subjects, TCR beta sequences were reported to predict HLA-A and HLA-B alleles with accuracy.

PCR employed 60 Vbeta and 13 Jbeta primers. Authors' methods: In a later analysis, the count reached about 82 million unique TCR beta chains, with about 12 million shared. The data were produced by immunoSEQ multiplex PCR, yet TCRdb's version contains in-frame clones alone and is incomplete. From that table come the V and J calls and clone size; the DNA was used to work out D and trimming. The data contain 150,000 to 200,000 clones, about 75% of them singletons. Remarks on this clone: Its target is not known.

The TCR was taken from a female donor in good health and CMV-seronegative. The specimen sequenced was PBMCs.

The CDR3 nucleotides are TGTGCCAGCTCACCACTCACAGGCGGTTCCTACGAGCAGTACTTC. This encodes CASSPLTGGSYEQYF. This rearrangement joins TRBV18 to TRBJ2-7, with a possible D match to TRBD1 (5 bases). Germline loops: CDR1 KGHSH, CDR2 LQKENI. The CDR3 is made up of 15 amino acids. With 1 base removed from V and 1 base from J, the gap between germline ends came to 11 bases.